One and the same sample provided the 22 T cell receptor beta chains below, sequenced in a study of blood T cell repertoires in COVID-19. Using immunoSEQ multiplex PCR, the repertoire was profiled, and TCRdb retains in-frame clones only, with some absent. This table has some 310,000 clones, about 90% appearing once. The sequencing input was PBMCs or T cells enriched from blood (not recorded which). These receptors were taken from a woman aged 25 to 39 who had recovered from COVID-19.

The V call is TRBV11-3, the J call TRBJ2-3, with TRBD2 matching 15 bases. V dropped 5 bases and J dropped 3; count of bases not matched to a gene: 9. Germline V gene lookup returns CDR1 SGHNT and CDR2 YENEEA. This CDR3 contains 18 residues. Here the CDR3 reads CASSRTGTSGGITDTQYF. The DNA for the CDR3 is TGTGCCAGCAGCCGGACCGGGACTAGCGGGGGGATAACAGATACGCAGTATTTT.

This clone was detected only once. V and J are TRBV19 and TRBJ2-7, with D possibly matching TRBD1 (6 bases). The CDR3 covers 14 residues. V lost 6 bases, J lost 2 bases, and 14 bases lay in between. The germline V gene has CDR1 LNHDA and CDR2 SQIVND (reference sequence). The CDR3, as DNA: TGTGCCAGTAGCAGTAACAGGGACGCCTACGAGCAGTACTTC. Amino acids: CASSSNRDAYEQYF.

In this sample, this clone turned up once. The rearrangement uses TRBV7-9 and TRBJ1-1, with 9 positions matching TRBD1. Germline-derived CDR1 and CDR2 are SEHNR and FQNEAQ (reference sequence). J lost 0 bases, V lost 3 bases, and 11 bases had no gene match. CDR3 length: 18 amino acids. CDR3 region: CASSFPRGQGNMNTEAFF. The CDR3, as DNA: TGTGCCAGCAGCTTTCCTCGGGGACAGGGTAATATGAACACTGAAGCTTTCTTT.

The rearrangement uses TRBV3-1 (or the pseudogene TRBV3-2) and TRBJ2-6; the match to TRBD1 covers 7 bases. CDR3 length: 17 amino acids. Germline lookup yields CDR1 LGHDT and CDR2 YNNKEL (reference sequence). The V and J ends lost 2 bases and 0 bases, in that order; junction bases with no gene match: 4. CDR3 in amino acids: CASSQYRGDSGANVLTF. In DNA, the CDR3 is TGTGCCAGCAGCCAATACAGGGGAGACTCTGGGGCCAACGTCCTGACTTTC.

The rearrangement links TRBV6-5 to TRBJ2-5, with TRBD1 matching 10 bases. The germline V gene has CDR1 MNHEY and CDR2 SVGAGI. This CDR3 spans 13 amino acids. The V segment lost 6 bases and the J segment 5 bases; nucleotides outside the gene matches: 3. The CDR3 loop reads CASSRDRGETQYF. The CDR3 DNA sequence: TGTGCCAGCAGCAGGGACAGGGGTGAGACCCAGTACTTC.

In the case of this clone: The same CDR3 also results from other DNA sequences found in this sample. This chain links TRBV19 with TRBJ2-1; 7 bases fit TRBD1. J lost 7 bases, V lost 5 bases, and 2 bases had no gene match. From germline, CDR1 is LNHDA and CDR2 SQIVND (reference sequence). There are 12 residues in the CDR3. CDR3 sequence reads: CASSYRGNEQFF. The CDR3 bases are TGTGCCAGTAGTTACAGGGGAAATGAGCAGTTCTTC.

The chain combines TRBV2 with TRBJ1-2, with TRBD1 as a possible D gene (6 bases). The CDR3 extends over 14 amino acids. Trimming removed 5 bases at V and 0 bases at J, with 10 bases between. The V gene's germline CDR1 is SNHLY and CDR2 FYNNEI. The CDR3 DNA is TGTGCCAGCAGTCCGGACAGTCCTAACTATGGCTACACCTTC. Translating gives CASSPDSPNYGYTF.

The chain uses TRBV28 and TRBJ1-1; D unclear. Per the germline V gene, CDR1 is MDHEN and CDR2 is SYDVKM. This CDR3 has 13 residues. Trimming cost V 8 bases and J 0 bases, with 10 bases left between them. The DNA for the CDR3 is TGTGCCAGCCAAGACATAGTGAACACTGAAGCTTTCTTT. Translation: CASQDIVNTEAFF. The full variable domain, rest sourced from reference TRBV28 and TRBJ1-1, is DVKVTQSSRYLVKRTGEKVFLECVQDMDHENMFWYRQDPGLGLRLIYFSYDVKMKEKGDIPEGYSVSREKKERFSLILESASTNQTSMYLCASQDIVNTEAFFGQGTRLTVV.

The chain joins TRBV18 to TRBJ2-5, with 10 bases that match TRBD1. This CDR3 has 15 amino acids. Trimming took 3 bases from V and 5 from J; bases not matched to a gene: 6. Looked up from germline, CDR1 is KGHSH and CDR2 is LQKENI. DNA of the CDR3: TGTGCCAGCTCACCTAGGACAGGGGGAGACGAGACCCAGTACTTC. It yields the protein CASSPRTGGDETQYF.

This clone was seen only once. The rearrangement uses TRBV13 and TRBJ2-3; 12 bases fit TRBD2. The ends lost 0 bases at V and 0 bases at J; junction bases unmatched: 4. CDR1 and CDR2 from the germline V gene are PRHDT and FYEKMQ (reference sequence). The CDR3 sequence is 18 residues long. CDR3 residues: CASSLGLAGGYSTDTQYF. DNA of the CDR3: TGTGCCAGCAGCTTAGGTCTAGCGGGAGGGTATAGCACAGATACGCAGTATTTT.

This clone was observed a few times. This rearrangement joins TRBV5-1 to TRBJ1-2; 11 positions agree with TRBD1. V gave up 4 bases and J gave up 7 bases; unmatched junction bases: 9. The CDR3 loop spans 15 amino acids. The germline V gene has CDR1 SGHRS and CDR2 YFSETQ. The CDR3: CASSGTGGSPSGYTF. The CDR3 coding sequence is TGCGCCAGCAGCGGGACAGGGGGTTCCCCCTCTGGCTACACCTTC.

V is TRBV7-3 and J is TRBJ2-1, with a possible D match to TRBD1 (6 bases). The germline gives CDR1 SGHTA, CDR2 FQGTGA. There are 15 residues in the CDR3. The V and J ends lost 2 bases and 5 bases respectively, with 13 bases between them. CDR3 amino acids: CASSLGAGVNNEQFF. The CDR3, as DNA: TGTGCCAGCAGCTTAGGGGCAGGGGTCAACAATGAGCAGTTCTTC. Based on the CDR3 plus reference TRBV7-3 and TRBJ2-1, the full variable domain is GAGVSQTPSNKVTEKGKYVELRCDPISGHTALYWYRQSLGQGPEFLIYFQGTGAADDSGLPNDRFFAVRPEGSVSTLKIQRTERGDSAVYLCASSLGAGVNNEQFFGPGTRLTVL.

This chain uses TRBV30 with TRBJ1-3; D not certain. Trimming removed 5 bases at V and 3 bases at J, with 17 bases between. Germline CDR1 and CDR2: GTSNPN and SVGIG (reference sequence). The CDR3 is 15 residues long. The CDR3 nucleotides read TGTGCCTGGGAGAAAATCCTGGCGGTTGGAAACACCATATATTTT. Translating gives CAWEKILAVGNTIYF.

V usage is TRBV7-2 and J usage is TRBJ2-7; 7 bases are a match to TRBD2. Germline V gives CDR1 SGHTA, CDR2 FQGNSA. CDR3 size: 15 residues. V gave up 5 bases and J gave up 3 bases; unmatched junction bases: 10. The CDR3 nucleotides are TGTGCCAGCAGCCGCATGGGAGGGGCTGGCTACGAGCAGTACTTC. Amino acids: CASSRMGGAGYEQYF.

V gene TRBV28 combines with J gene TRBJ2-1; D unresolved. This CDR3 comprises 15 residues. V was clipped by 6 bases and J by 4 bases, with 16 bases between them. Germline lookup yields CDR1 MDHEN and CDR2 SYDVKM. CDR3 sequence: CASSSPEDYYNEQFF. CDR3 in DNA: TGTGCCAGCAGCAGTCCTGAAGATTATTACAATGAGCAGTTCTTC.

The chain uses TRBV28 and TRBJ1-1, with D possibly matching TRBD1 (5 bases). Deletions cut 5 bases from V and 1 base from J, with 11 bases between. CDR1 is MDHEN, CDR2 SYDVKM, per germline. CDR3 length: 14 amino acids. CDR3 coding DNA: TGTGCCAGCAGTGCGCCTCAGGGGAACACTGAAGCTTTCTTT. It codes for CASSAPQGNTEAFF.

This clone was detected a few times. The V gene is TRBV4-1, the J gene TRBJ2-2; D is uncertain. Trimming removed 4 bases at V and 3 bases at J, with 3 bases between. The CDR3 is 12 residues long. Per the germline V gene, CDR1 is MGHRA and CDR2 is YSYEKL. DNA for the CDR3: TGCGCCAGCAGCCCTTACACCGGGGAGCTGTTTTTT. It yields the protein CASSPYTGELFF.

The gene calls are TRBV12-3 or TRBV12-4 and TRBJ1-4; D might be TRBD1 (5 bases). Trimming shortened V by 6 bases and J by 13 bases, and 18 bases separated the two germline ends. CDR3 length: 13 amino acids. CDR3 residues: CASSPSGGMALFF. The DNA for the CDR3 is TGTGCCAGCAGCCCCTCGGGGGGTATGGCACTGTTTTTT.

The J gene is TRBJ2-6, the V gene TRBV19; perhaps TRBD1 as D (6 bases). CDR1 LNHDA and CDR2 SQIVND come from the germline V gene (reference sequence). V lost 4 bases, J lost 2 bases, and 18 bases lay in between. The CDR3 is 18 amino acids. Written as DNA, the CDR3 is TGTGCCAGTAGTAGTCCGGGACAAGGCGCCCCTGGGGCCAACGTCCTGACTTTC. Translation gives CASSSPGQGAPGANVLTF.

This clone has only a few counts. The chain couples TRBV12-3 or TRBV12-4 to TRBJ1-1; D is undetermined. V was trimmed by 7 bases and J by 4 bases, leaving 13 bases between them. CDR3 length equals 13 residues. CDR3 amino acids: CASTPRRATEAFF. The DNA of the CDR3 is TGTGCCAGCACCCCTAGGAGGGCCACTGAAGCTTTCTTT.

The rearrangement uses TRBV10-3 and TRBJ1-4; 10 positions agree with TRBD1. CDR3 length equals 15 residues. Trimming at V came to 3 bases and at J to 5 bases, leaving 3 bases not matched to a gene. Germline V gives CDR1 ENHRY, CDR2 SYGVKD. The CDR3 loop reads CAISESDRGNEKLFF. The CDR3 DNA follows: TGTGCCATCAGTGAATCGGACAGGGGGAATGAAAAACTGTTTTTT.

The V call is TRBV4-1, the J call TRBJ1-1; no clear D. The CDR3 has 14 residues. Per the germline V gene, CDR1 is MGHRA and CDR2 is YSYEKL. V lost 1 base and J 3 bases, leaving 9 bases between the germline ends. The CDR3 nucleotides read TGCGCCAGCAGCCAAGTCACGGGGTACACTGAAGCTTTCTTT. Translating gives CASSQVTGYTEAFF.